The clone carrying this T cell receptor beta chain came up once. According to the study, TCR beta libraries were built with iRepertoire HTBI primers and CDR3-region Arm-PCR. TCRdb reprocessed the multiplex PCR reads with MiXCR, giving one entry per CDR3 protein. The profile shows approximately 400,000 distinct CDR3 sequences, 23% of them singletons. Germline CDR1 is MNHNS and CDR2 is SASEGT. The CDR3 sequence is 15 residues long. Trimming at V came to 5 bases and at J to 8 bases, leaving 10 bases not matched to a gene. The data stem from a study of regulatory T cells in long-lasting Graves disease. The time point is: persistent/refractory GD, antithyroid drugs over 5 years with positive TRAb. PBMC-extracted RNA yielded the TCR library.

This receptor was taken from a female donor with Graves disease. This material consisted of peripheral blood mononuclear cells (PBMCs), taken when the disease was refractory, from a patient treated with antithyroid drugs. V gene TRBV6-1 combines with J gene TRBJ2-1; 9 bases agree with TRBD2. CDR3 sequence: CASSPAGGPLDEQFF. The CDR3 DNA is TGTGCCAGCAGTCCAGCGGGAGGCCCCCTCGATGAGCAGTTCTTC.